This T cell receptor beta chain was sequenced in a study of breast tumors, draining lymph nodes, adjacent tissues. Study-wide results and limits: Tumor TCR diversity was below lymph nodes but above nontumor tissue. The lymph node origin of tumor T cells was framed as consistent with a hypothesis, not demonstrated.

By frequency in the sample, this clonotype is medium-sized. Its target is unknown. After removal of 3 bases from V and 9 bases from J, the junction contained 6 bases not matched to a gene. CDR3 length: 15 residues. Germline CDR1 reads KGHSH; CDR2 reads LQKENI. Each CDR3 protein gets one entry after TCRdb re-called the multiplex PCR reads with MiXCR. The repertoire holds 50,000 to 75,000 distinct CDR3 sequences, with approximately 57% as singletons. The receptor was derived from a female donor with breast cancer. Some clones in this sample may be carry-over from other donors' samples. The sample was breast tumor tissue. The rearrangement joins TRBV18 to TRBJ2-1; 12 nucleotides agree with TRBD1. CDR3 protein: CASSPRGTGGFEQFF. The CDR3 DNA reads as TGTGCCAGCTCACCCCGAGGGACAGGGGGCTTTGAGCAGTTCTTC.